The clone carrying this TCR beta chain occurred many times. Its antigen is unknown. Arm-PCR of CDR3 regions with iRepertoire HTBI primers generated TCR beta libraries. TCRdb used MiXCR to reprocess the multiplex PCR reads, holding one entry per CDR3 protein. The sample includes 380,000 or so distinct CDR3 sequences, 15% to 20% of them seen just once. With V trimmed by 5 bases and J by 3 bases, 5 bases remained unmatched. Germline assignment: CDR1 SEHNR and CDR2 FQNEAQ (reference sequence). CDR3 size: 15 residues. Time point given: newly diagnosed GD, antithyroid drugs for less than 3 months. Scientists built the TCR library using RNA that was extracted from PBMCs. The data belong to a study of regulatory T cells in long-lasting Graves disease. Study-wide results and caveats: Persistent disease showed a preference for TRBV28, TRBJ1-2 and TRBJ2-5.

The same specimen was also included in a second study, on T cells in Graves' hyperthyroidism and ophthalmopathy.

This sample comprised peripheral blood mononuclear cells (PBMCs), obtained at new diagnosis, from a patient treated with antithyroid drugs. The receptor was derived from a woman aged 18-30 years with Graves disease. The chain combines TRBV7-9 with TRBJ2-1; 9 bases are shared with TRBD1. CDR3 protein: CASSGPGQGYNEQFF. The CDR3 coding sequence is TGTGCCAGCAGCGGTCCGGGACAGGGCTACAATGAGCAGTTCTTC.